These 15 T cell receptor beta chains were sequenced from one sample in a study of blood T cell repertoires in COVID-19. Assay: immunoSEQ multiplex PCR; the TCRdb copy retains only in-frame clones and omits some. The data show around 31,000 clones, more than 80% seen once. The material sequenced was peripheral blood. These receptor sequences come from a man in his fifties or sixties with acute or convalescent COVID-19.

V and J are TRBV2 and TRBJ2-3; possible D gene TRBD1, 5 bases. Trimming took off 4 bases at V and 3 bases at J, with 8 bases between the two ends. CDR3 length: 13 residues. Germline CDR1 and CDR2: SNHLY and FYNNEI. This CDR3 reads CASSGQRTDTQYF. Written as DNA, the CDR3 is TGTGCCAGCAGTGGACAGCGTACAGATACGCAGTATTTT.

This clone was picked up one time. The chain has TRBV19 and TRBJ2-1, with D possibly TRBD2 on 6 matching bases. The CDR3 runs to 14 residues. V was cut by 6 bases and J by 5 bases, with 14 bases left in between. CDR1 and CDR2 from the germline V gene are LNHDA and SQIVND (reference sequence). CDR3 sequence: CASSRERLDNEQFF. The DNA of the CDR3 is TGTGCCAGTAGCCGGGAGCGGTTGGACAATGAGCAGTTCTTC.

The genes are TRBV7-2 and TRBJ1-1; no firm D call. The CDR3 spans 13 residues. The V end lost 1 base, the J end lost 5 bases, and 8 bases lay between the germline ends. Germline V lookup: CDR1 SGHTA, CDR2 FQGNSA. CDR3 bases: TGTGCCAGCAGCTTAGAGCGGGATACTGAAGCTTTCTTT. It specifies CASSLERDTEAFF. The whole variable domain, remainder taken from reference TRBV7-2 and TRBJ1-1, is GAGVSQSPSNKVTEKGKDVELRCDPISGHTALYWYRQSLGQGLEFLIYFQGNSAPDKSGLPSDRFSAERTGGSVSTLTIQRTQQEDSAVYLCASSLERDTEAFFGQGTRLTVV.

This clone was detected only once. The chain carries TRBV13 and TRBJ1-2; a weak D match, TRBD1 (5 bases). V was trimmed by 5 bases and J by 4 bases, leaving 20 bases between them. The CDR3 length is 16 residues. Germline CDR1 is PRHDT and CDR2 is FYEKMQ (reference sequence). The CDR3 coding sequence is TGTGCCAGCAGCCAGGGTAGTGGGGTTATCAGCTATGGCTACACCTTC. Translated: CASSQGSGVISYGYTF.

The chain is built from TRBV19 and TRBJ1-5; 10 bases map to TRBD1. Germline values: CDR1 LNHDA, CDR2 SQIVND (reference sequence). Trimming cost V 1 base and J 4 bases; bases outside gene matches: 7. This CDR3 spans 17 amino acids. The CDR3 DNA follows: TGTGCCAGTAGTATAGCCGACAGGGGGCTAAGGAATCAGCCCCAGCATTTT. As protein: CASSIADRGLRNQPQHF. Full variable domain (rest looked up from reference TRBV19 and TRBJ1-5): DGGITQSPKYLFRKEGQNVTLSCEQNLNHDAMYWYRQDPGQGLRLIYYSQIVNDFQKGDIAEGYSVSREKKESFPLTVTSAQKNPTAFYLCASSIADRGLRNQPQHFGDGTRLSIL.

The rearrangement links TRBV19 to TRBJ2-7; 8 bases are shared with TRBD1. CDR3 size: 15 residues. Germline CDR1 is LNHDA and CDR2 is SQIVND (reference sequence). The V and J ends lost 5 bases and 3 bases, in that order; junction bases with no gene match: 9. CDR3 in DNA: TGTGCCAGTAGTCCCGGGGACAGGAAAAACTACGAGCAGTACTTC. This encodes CASSPGDRKNYEQYF. Full variable domain (missing parts from reference TRBV19 and TRBJ2-7): DGGITQSPKYLFRKEGQNVTLSCEQNLNHDAMYWYRQDPGQGLRLIYYSQIVNDFQKGDIAEGYSVSREKKESFPLTVTSAQKNPTAFYLCASSPGDRKNYEQYFGPGTRLTVT.

J is TRBJ2-7 and V is TRBV28; 11 bases are a match to TRBD1. Germline CDR1 MDHEN, CDR2 SYDVKM. The CDR3 is 15 amino acids. V dropped 2 bases and J dropped 3; count of bases not matched to a gene: 3. CDR3 in DNA: TGTGCCAGCAGTTTAAGGACAGGGGGCCTCTACGAGCAGTACTTC. It is translated as CASSLRTGGLYEQYF.

The rearrangement uses TRBV29-1 and TRBJ2-1; TRBD2 matches 10 bases. After removal of 4 bases from V and 3 bases from J, the junction contained 3 bases not matched to a gene. CDR3 length: 14 residues. Per the germline V gene, CDR1 is SQVTM and CDR2 is ANQGSEA. This chain's CDR3 is CSVAGLANYNEQFF. The DNA of the CDR3 is TGCAGCGTTGCGGGACTAGCGAACTACAATGAGCAGTTCTTC.

This clone was detected once. The rearrangement joins TRBV6-6 to TRBJ1-2; perhaps TRBD1 as D (5 bases). Germline loops: CDR1 MNHNY, CDR2 SVGAGI (reference sequence). V was cut by 6 bases and J by 6 bases, with 14 bases left in between. This CDR3 is 13 amino acids long. The CDR3: CASRMDIIDGYTF. The CDR3 coding sequence is TGTGCCAGCAGGATGGACATTATCGATGGCTACACCTTC.

CDR3 sequence reads: CASSEWADRNYGYTF. The CDR3 coding sequence is TGTGCCAGCAGTGAATGGGCAGATAGAAACTATGGCTACACCTTC. V usage is TRBV25-1 and J usage is TRBJ1-2; D unresolved. Deletions cut 1 base from V and 2 bases from J, with 11 bases between. The CDR3 runs 15 residues. Germline V gives CDR1 MGHDK, CDR2 SYGVNS.

The chain has TRBV27 and TRBJ2-3; a possible D gene is TRBD1 (7 bases). Germline V gene data show CDR1 as MNHEY and CDR2 as SMNVEV (reference sequence). The CDR3 contains 15 residues. V was clipped by 1 base and J by 6 bases, with 14 bases between them. DNA for the CDR3: TGTGCCAGCAGTTTATACAGGGGAGGTATGGATACGCAGTATTTT. Protein product: CASSLYRGGMDTQYF.

V and J are TRBV20-1 and TRBJ2-1; TRBD2 matches 11 bases. The CDR3 length is 16 residues. Germline values: CDR1 DFQATT, CDR2 SNEGSKA (reference sequence). Germline trimming cut 3 bases from V and 7 bases from J; bases unmatched to any gene: 11. The DNA for the CDR3 is TGCAGTGCTAGTGGACTAGCGGGCCCATGGGTGAATGAGCAGTTCTTC. It encodes CSASGLAGPWVNEQFF.

The chain joins TRBV7-2 to TRBJ2-1; 9 nucleotides match TRBD2. V was clipped by 3 bases and J by 5 bases; unmatched bases: 2. The CDR3 is made up of 14 amino acids. Germline lookup yields CDR1 SGHTA and CDR2 FQGNSA. CDR3 sequence: CASSFPSGDNEQFF. The CDR3 DNA sequence: TGTGCCAGCAGCTTCCCTAGCGGGGACAATGAGCAGTTCTTC.

The rearrangement links TRBV12-3 or TRBV12-4 to TRBJ2-7; perhaps TRBD1 as D (6 bases). This CDR3 has 13 amino acids. Trimming took 6 bases from V and 3 from J, leaving 12 bases between them. CDR3 in amino acids: CASSPGTFYEQYF. The DNA of the CDR3 is TGTGCCAGCAGCCCCGGGACATTCTACGAGCAGTACTTC.

The V gene is TRBV15, the J gene TRBJ1-3; 10 bases fit TRBD1. The germline CDR1 and CDR2 sequences are LNHNV and YYDKDF (reference sequence). CDR3 length equals 17 residues. Germline trimming cut 4 bases from V and 3 bases from J; bases unmatched to any gene: 9. The CDR3 DNA reads TGTGCCACCAGCACAACTCGGACAGGGGGAAGTGGAAACACCATATATTTT. It yields the protein CATSTTRTGGSGNTIYF.